The 14 T cell receptor beta chains below all came from one sample that was sequenced in a study of shared clonotypes between healthy human individuals. Clones were sequenced by immunoSEQ multiplex PCR, and TCRdb holds only the in-frame ones, with some missing. The sample has approximately 480,000 clones; over 75% are singletons. Sequenced input: PBMCs. The origin of the receptors is a woman aged 40 to 50 in good health. Some clones in this sample may be carry-over from other donors' samples.

This rearrangement joins TRBV7-9 to TRBJ2-1, with 8 bases that match TRBD1. This CDR3 is built from 14 residues. After removal of 6 bases from V and 0 bases from J, the junction contained 1 base not matched to a gene. CDR1 SEHNR and CDR2 FQNEAQ come from the germline V gene (reference sequence). The CDR3 loop is CASSTGGSYNEQFF. The CDR3 DNA reads TGTGCCAGCAGTACAGGGGGCTCCTACAATGAGCAGTTCTTC.

In this sample, this clone turned up a few times. This rearrangement joins TRBV9 to TRBJ2-1; no definite D call. The ends were cut back, 4 bases at V and 2 bases at J, with 10 bases in the middle. The germline V gene has CDR1 SGDLS and CDR2 YYNGEE. This CDR3 is built from 14 residues. The CDR3 DNA is TGTGCCAGCAGCACCTTACCTACCTACAATGAGCAGTTCTTC. Protein: CASSTLPTYNEQFF.

The V gene is TRBV7-2, the J gene TRBJ2-3; the match to TRBD2 covers 8 bases. The germline gives CDR1 SGHTA, CDR2 FQGNSA. J gave up 1 base and V 5 bases, and 2 bases lay outside the gene matches. The CDR3 spans 14 residues. This CDR3 is CASSLTSGTDTQYF. The CDR3 bases are TGTGCCAGCAGCCTGACTAGCGGCACAGATACGCAGTATTTT.

The chain carries TRBV29-1 and TRBJ2-7; 10 bases are a match to TRBD1. The V segment lost 6 bases and the J segment 6 bases; nucleotides outside the gene matches: 14. The CDR3 runs to 15 residues. The germline V gene encodes CDR1 SQVTM and CDR2 ANQGSEA. This CDR3 reads CSVRDGDRGRTEQYF. CDR3 bases: TGCAGCGTCCGAGACGGGGACAGGGGACGAACCGAGCAGTACTTC.

V is TRBV28 and J is TRBJ2-5, with D unresolved. This CDR3 contains 12 residues. Germline V lookup: CDR1 MDHEN, CDR2 SYDVKM. The V gene lost 3 bases and the J gene lost 4 bases, with 6 bases spanning the gap. CDR3 sequence reads: CASSLAVETQYF. The DNA for the CDR3 is TGTGCCAGCAGTTTGGCAGTAGAGACCCAGTACTTC.

The CDR3 reads CASSQSELRSEKLFF. CDR3 DNA: TGTGCCAGCAGCCAATCGGAGCTAAGGTCGGAAAAACTGTTTTTT. The chain recombines TRBV16 with TRBJ1-4; D is unresolved. Germline loops: CDR1 KGHSY, CDR2 FQNENV. CDR3 length: 15 amino acids. With 0 bases removed from V and 8 bases from J, the gap between germline ends came to 13 bases.

Ten or more counts support this clone. This chain links TRBV9 with TRBJ2-7; maybe TRBD2 (5 bases). The V end lost 0 bases, the J end lost 3 bases, and 13 bases lay between the germline ends. The germline CDR1 and CDR2 sequences are SGDLS and YYNGEE. CDR3 length equals 15 residues. CDR3 protein: CASSVEGSANYEQYF. Here the CDR3 DNA reads TGTGCCAGCAGCGTAGAGGGTAGCGCCAACTACGAGCAGTACTTC.

The rearrangement links TRBV5-4 to TRBJ2-3; 10 bases line up with TRBD2. Germline V CDR1 and CDR2: SGHNT, YYREEE (reference sequence). Trimming cost V 3 bases and J 5 bases; bases outside gene matches: 9. This CDR3 contains 16 residues. The CDR3 DNA follows: TGTGCCAGCAGCTCGACTAGCGGGTCGAGACAAGATACGCAGTATTTT. This gives the protein CASSSTSGSRQDTQYF.

This clone was observed a few times. The CDR3 spells CAWSVGGGNTEAFF. The CDR3 nucleotides are TGTGCCTGGAGTGTAGGAGGGGGGAACACTGAAGCTTTCTTT. V usage is TRBV30 and J usage is TRBJ1-1; a weak D match, TRBD1 (6 bases). V shed 0 bases and J shed 1 base, with 9 bases lying between them. Germline-derived CDR1 and CDR2 are GTSNPN and SVGIG (reference sequence). The CDR3 is 14 residues long.

The chain couples TRBV7-3 to TRBJ2-1, with D possibly being TRBD2 (6 bases). Germline V gene data show CDR1 as SGHTA and CDR2 as FQGTGA. The length of the CDR3 is 11 residues. The ends were cut back, 4 bases at V and 10 bases at J, with 8 bases in the middle. The CDR3 spells CASSSGLEQFF. The CDR3 coding sequence is TGTGCCAGCAGCTCCGGACTAGAGCAGTTCTTC.

V is TRBV4-1 and J is TRBJ2-3; 9 bases match TRBD2. Germline CDR1 and CDR2: MGHRA and YSYEKL. V was clipped by 1 base and J by 3 bases; unmatched bases: 5. The CDR3 spans 16 residues. The CDR3 DNA follows: TGCGCCAGCAGCCAAGGGGGTAGCGGGAGAACAGATACGCAGTATTTT. Encoded protein: CASSQGGSGRTDTQYF.

The genes are TRBV6-5 and TRBJ2-7; 9 bases agree with TRBD2. The V gene's germline CDR1 is MNHEY and CDR2 SVGAGI. V lost 6 bases, J lost 7 bases, and 13 bases stayed unmatched. This CDR3 spans 15 amino acids. The CDR3 sequence: CASSSRSAGGWEQYF. The CDR3 DNA reads TGTGCCAGCAGCAGTCGGTCAGCGGGAGGTTGGGAGCAGTACTTC.

The genes are TRBV15 and TRBJ2-5; D gene uncertain. With 4 bases removed from V and 0 bases from J, the gap between germline ends came to 12 bases. The CDR3 is made up of 15 amino acids. Germline V gives CDR1 LNHNV, CDR2 YYDKDF (reference sequence). In nucleotides, the CDR3 is TGTGCCACCAGCACGATGGGCGGAAACCAAGAGACCCAGTACTTC. Its translation: CATSTMGGNQETQYF.

This rearrangement joins TRBV5-6 to TRBJ1-3; 7 bases match TRBD1. V shed 4 bases and J 1 base; nucleotides not matched to a gene: 2. CDR1 and CDR2 (germline): SGHDT, YYEEEE. The CDR3 runs 14 residues. The CDR3 nucleotides are TGTGCCAGCAGCCCGACAGGGTCTGGAAACACCATATATTTT. Protein sequence: CASSPTGSGNTIYF.